Sequencing of this T cell receptor (beta chain) was carried out in a study of T cell repertoires in cytomegalovirus infection. Across the study: Public TCR beta signatures provided an indication of both CMV infection and a matching HLA type. The study, taken as a whole, reports: The ex vivo response was dominated by HLA-C-restricted CMV-specific TCR beta clonotypes. Adding up the frequency of public TCR beta families identified people who carried CMV plus the relevant HLA.

Germline V lookup: CDR1 SGHVS, CDR2 FNYEAQ. The ends lost 6 bases at V and 4 bases at J; junction bases unmatched: 8. The CDR3 length is 15 residues. Via MiXCR, TCRdb re-called the reads, giving one row per CDR3 protein. This sample yields about 890,000 distinct CDR3 sequences, of which around 32% are seen a single time; under 15% belongs to the top ten. There are a few counts of this clonotype. What it binds is not known. The sequence was collected from a human donor in good health (CMV status not recorded). Some clones in this sample may be carry-over from other donors' samples. This chain joins TRBV7-6 and TRBJ2-3, with TRBD2 matching over 9 bases. The sequencing used cultured CD8+ T cells from PBMCs, collected from culture after CMV antigen stimulation. The chain's CDR3 is CASRLIAGEADTQYF. For the CDR3, the DNA is TGTGCCAGCAGACTAATAGCGGGAGAGGCAGATACGCAGTATTTT.